The present entry profiles one TCR beta chain with its context. Its specific antigen is unknown. Per-base qualities were not stored, and no clone one base away is much larger. The same CDR3 is also encoded by other DNA sequences in this sample. This sample was taken from a study of shared clonotypes between healthy human individuals (dated by TCRdb to the early 2020s). Regarding the study in general: The cohort included a few men and a couple of women between 18 and 49 years of age. Different laboratories and diverse techniques were used to prepare libraries and sequence TCR repertoires, to increase sequencing depth and limit assay-specific biases. Blood TCR repertoires of a handful of healthy adults were deeply sequenced to estimate repertoire size and the extent of clonotype sharing between individuals. Between about 0.8 and 8.9 billion PBMCs per donor were obtained by leukapheresis. For each donor, three plates each were used for CD4 naive and CD4 memory, two plates were used for CD8 naive, and one plate was used for CD8 memory. Results and caveats for the whole study, not just this receptor: Sampling was restricted to blood, and TCR repertoires in tissue are likely to differ from TCR repertoires in blood. About 5% of naive CD4, 3% to 3.5% of naive CD8, 2.3% of memory CD4, and more than 0.35% of memory CD8 clonotypes were shared across several donors. Naive subsets generally had larger estimated clonotype richness than memory subsets did. Rarefaction of sorted-subset datasets indicated incomplete sequencing despite the large sequencing depth. Pairwise subsampling led to the expectation that sequencing depth would affect the degree of clonotype sharing among donors. Clonotypes shared by all four sorted-subset donors showed higher generation probabilities than non-shared clonotypes. Because the study included only a small number of donors, the genetic and exposure-history diversity represented was limited.

Using the deep immunoSEQ assay, multiplex PCR amplified TCR CDR3 regions from genomic DNA. For each cell subset, the extracted genomic DNA was distributed evenly across all wells of several immunoSEQ 96-well plates, and each plate served as one replicate. For sorted subsets, approximately 210 ng genomic DNA, equal to 25,000 to 35,000 T cell genomes, was loaded into each replicate PCR. Purified libraries were quantified with a Qubit 3.0 fluorometer, sized on a Bioanalyzer 2100, and re-quantified with the KAPA Library Quantification kit. Every immunoSEQ 96-well plate was sequenced on a dedicated single-read 150-cycle Illumina NextSeq 550 flow cell. Per the source publication's procedure: Because only junctional sequences without quality scores were contained in the immunoSEQ output, filtering matching that applied to full-length reads could not be performed. Sequences were annotated with PyIR, a Python wrapper for IgBLAST v1.9, and V/J genes and CDR3 were assigned using IMGT germline references. Reads were filtered out if the reads had weak V/J assignments (E-value above 1e-6), no CDR3, stop codons, out-of-frame junctions, or ambiguous translated residues. V3J clonotypes were defined as sequences sharing the same inferred V gene, J gene, and CDR3 amino acid sequence. To compute the percentage overlap between repertoires, the number of shared unique clonotypes was divided by the size of the smaller repertoire. Richness of each repertoire was evaluated using RTK rarefaction, the Chao1 estimator, and Recon v2.1 estimates of unobserved clonotypes. Generation probabilities for all TCRbeta clonotypes obtained by the gDNA method from four donors were computed using OLGA. TCRdb retrieved this table from immuneACCESS and kept in-frame rearrangements only. Not all clones are present; in checked studies, unresolved V genes account for under half, and no reason is known for the remainder. Clone size and V and J calls were adopted from that table, with D and trimming inferred from the DNA. This sample holds about 2.5 million clones; roughly 92% were observed only once. The ten largest make up approximately 0.4% of the sample.

The donors were healthy, HIV-negative adults with no recently reported acute infections or vaccinations. All donors were Caucasian adults living in Nashville, Tennessee, USA. CD4+ T cells were enriched by magnetic negative selection, after which naive cells were positively selected on CD45RA and the negative fraction was taken as the memory subset. After blood collection by leukapheresis, PBMCs were isolated using Ficoll-Histopaque density gradient centrifugation and then cryopreserved in the vapor phase of liquid nitrogen. Analytical flow cytometry was used to check the purity and quantity of every magnetically sorted T cell population. Genomic DNA was isolated from each sorted fraction and quantified by UV absorbance on a Nanodrop 2000c. The V and J ends are trimmed by 0 bases and 1 base, leaving 7 bases between them. The CDR3 runs 14 residues from the cysteine to the phenylalanine. Kept here is only the CDR3 DNA, which spans 42 bases and is read in frame from base 1. CDR1 and CDR2 are read off the germline V gene as SGHRS and YFSETQ.

The source is a man aged 18 to 30 in good health. Some clones in this sample may be carry-over from other donors' samples. The chain is encoded by TRBV5-1 joined to TRBJ2-5, with the D gene not confidently named. The material sequenced was naive CD4+ T cells from PBMCs. The cell subset or site label for this specimen denotes: CD45RA+ positively selected. CDR3 protein: CASSLVAAQETQYF. The DNA is as follows: TGCGCCAGCAGCTTGGTGGCGGCCCAAGAGACCCAGTACTTC. Extended through the reference TRBV5-1 and TRBJ2-5 proteins, this CDR3 yields the full variable domain: KAGVTQTPRYLIKTRGQQVTLSCSPISGHRSVSWYQQTPGQGLQFLFEYFSETQRNKGNFPGRFSGRQFSNSRSEMNVSTLELGDSALYLCASSLVAAQETQYFGPGTRLLVL.